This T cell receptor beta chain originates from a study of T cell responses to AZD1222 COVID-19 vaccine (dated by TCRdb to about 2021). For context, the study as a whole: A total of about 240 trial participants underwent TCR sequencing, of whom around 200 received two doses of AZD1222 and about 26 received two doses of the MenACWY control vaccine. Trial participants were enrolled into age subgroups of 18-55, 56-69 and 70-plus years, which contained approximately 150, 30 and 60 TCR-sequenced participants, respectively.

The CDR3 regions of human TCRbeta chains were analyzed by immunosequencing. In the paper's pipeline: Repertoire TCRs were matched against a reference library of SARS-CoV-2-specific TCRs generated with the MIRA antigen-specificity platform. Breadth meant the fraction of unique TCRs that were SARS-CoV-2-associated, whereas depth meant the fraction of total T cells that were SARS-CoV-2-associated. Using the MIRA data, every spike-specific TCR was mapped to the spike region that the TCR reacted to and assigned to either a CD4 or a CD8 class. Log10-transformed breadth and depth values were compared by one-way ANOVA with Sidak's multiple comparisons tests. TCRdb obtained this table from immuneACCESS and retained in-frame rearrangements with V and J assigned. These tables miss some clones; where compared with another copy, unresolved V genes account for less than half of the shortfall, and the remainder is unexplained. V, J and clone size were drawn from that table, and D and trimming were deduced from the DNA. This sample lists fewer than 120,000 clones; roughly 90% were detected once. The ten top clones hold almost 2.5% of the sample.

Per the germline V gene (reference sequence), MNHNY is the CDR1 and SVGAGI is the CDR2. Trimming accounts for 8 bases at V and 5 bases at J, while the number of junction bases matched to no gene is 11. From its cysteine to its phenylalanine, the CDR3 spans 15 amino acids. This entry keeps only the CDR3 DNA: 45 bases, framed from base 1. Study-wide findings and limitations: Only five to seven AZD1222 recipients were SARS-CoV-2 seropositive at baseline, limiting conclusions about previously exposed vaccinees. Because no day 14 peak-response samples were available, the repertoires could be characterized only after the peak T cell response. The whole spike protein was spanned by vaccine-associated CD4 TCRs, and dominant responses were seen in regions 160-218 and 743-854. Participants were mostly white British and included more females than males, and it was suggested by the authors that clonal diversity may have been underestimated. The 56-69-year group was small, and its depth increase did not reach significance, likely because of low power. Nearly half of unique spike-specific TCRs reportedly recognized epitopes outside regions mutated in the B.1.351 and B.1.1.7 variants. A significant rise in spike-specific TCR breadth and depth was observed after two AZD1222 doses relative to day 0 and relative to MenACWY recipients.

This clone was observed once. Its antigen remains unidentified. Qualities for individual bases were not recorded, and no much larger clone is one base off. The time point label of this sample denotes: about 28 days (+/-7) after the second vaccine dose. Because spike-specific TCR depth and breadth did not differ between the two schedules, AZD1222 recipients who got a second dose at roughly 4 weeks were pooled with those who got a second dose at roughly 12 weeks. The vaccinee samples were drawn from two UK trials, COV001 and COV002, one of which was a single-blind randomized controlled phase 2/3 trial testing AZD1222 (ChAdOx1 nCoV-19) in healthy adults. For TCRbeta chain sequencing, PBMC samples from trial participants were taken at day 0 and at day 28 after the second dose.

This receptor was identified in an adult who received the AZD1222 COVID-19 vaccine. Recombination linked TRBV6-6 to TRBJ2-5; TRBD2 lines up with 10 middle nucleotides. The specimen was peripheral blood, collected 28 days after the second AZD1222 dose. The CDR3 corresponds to CASRSGGAEAETQYF. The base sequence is TGTGCCAGCCGAAGCGGGGGGGCCGAGGCTGAGACCCAGTACTTC.